These 20 T cell receptor beta chains were sequenced from one sample in a study of OX40 agonist ivuxolimab in advanced cancers. The assay was immunoSEQ multiplex PCR, and TCRdb's table has in-frame clones only and misses some. The table has approximately 69,000 clones, around 90% seen once; the top ten hold 10%. Sequenced material: CD4+ or CD8+ T cells sorted from blood, taken in a trial of the OX40 agonist ivuxolimab. The receptors here all came from an adult with an advanced solid tumor such as melanoma, head and neck, liver or kidney cancer.

The DNA of the CDR3 is TGTGCCAGCAAGGAAACAGTTCCAGAGACCCAGTACTTC. This gives the protein CASKETVPETQYF. This sequence joins TRBV6-5 and TRBJ2-5; D is unresolved. Germline values: CDR1 MNHEY, CDR2 SVGAGI. The CDR3 spans 13 residues. Trimming removed 7 bases at V and 4 bases at J, with 13 bases between.

This clone is a singleton in its sample. The J gene is TRBJ2-5, the V gene TRBV5-4, with D perhaps matching TRBD1 (7 bases). The CDR3 length is 14 residues. The V gene's germline CDR1 is SGHNT and CDR2 YYREEE (reference sequence). V gave up 3 bases and J gave up 5 bases, with 14 bases separating them. CDR3 sequence: CASSSPGGRETQYF. CDR3 nucleotides: TGTGCCAGCAGCTCGCCAGGGGGGCGGGAGACCCAGTACTTC.

The chain recombines TRBV6-5 with TRBJ2-2; 11 bases line up with TRBD1. Germline CDR1 MNHEY, CDR2 SVGAGI. V dropped 6 bases and J dropped 5; count of bases not matched to a gene: 5. The CDR3 has 15 amino acids. In nucleotides, the CDR3 is TGTGCCAGCAGACCGGGACAGGGGGGTACCGGGGAGCTGTTTTTT. It yields the protein CASRPGQGGTGELFF.

The rearrangement links TRBV15 to TRBJ1-2; D is unresolved. Germline CDR1 reads LNHNV; CDR2 reads YYDKDF (reference sequence). This CDR3 is built from 16 residues. The ends were cut back, 0 bases at V and 0 bases at J, with 11 bases in the middle. CDR3 in DNA: TGTGCCACCAGCAGAGATAGTCAGGCGACTAACTATGGCTACACCTTC. Its translation: CATSRDSQATNYGYTF. Together with reference TRBV15 and TRBJ1-2, the CDR3 gives the full variable domain: DAMVIQNPRYQVTQFGKPVTLSCSQTLNHNVMYWYQQKSSQAPKLLFHYYDKDFNNEADTPDNFQSRRPNTSFCFLDIRSPGLGDTAMYLCATSRDSQATNYGYTFGSGTRLTVV.

The rearrangement joins TRBV7-2 to TRBJ2-2; 11 bases are a match to TRBD1. V gave up 3 bases and J gave up 7 bases; unmatched junction bases: 7. The CDR3 extends over 16 amino acids. Germline V lookup: CDR1 SGHTA, CDR2 FQGNSA. As DNA, the CDR3 is TGTGCCAGCAGCTTTGTCGGACAGGGGGCAGGCGGGGAGCTGTTTTTT. It translates to CASSFVGQGAGGELFF.

CDR3 sequence reads: CASSLVRRQNTGELFF. CDR3 in DNA: TGTGCCAGCAGCTTAGTAAGGAGACAGAACACCGGGGAGCTGTTTTTT. The chain joins TRBV11-2 to TRBJ2-2; D is unclear. CDR3 length: 16 residues. The germline CDR1 and CDR2 sequences are SGHAT and FQNNGV. Trimming pared 1 base from V and 1 base from J, leaving 10 bases between.

This clone was seen only once. The chain joins TRBV5-1 to TRBJ2-1; D is unresolved. V gave up 0 bases and J gave up 6 bases, with 7 bases separating them. In germline, CDR1 is SGHRS, CDR2 YFSETQ. The CDR3 contains 13 residues. CDR3 in amino acids: CASSLVVGNEQFF. The CDR3, as DNA: TGCGCCAGCAGCTTGGTGGTAGGCAATGAGCAGTTCTTC.

This sequence joins TRBV7-3 and TRBJ2-1, with 7 bases identical to TRBD2. The CDR3 length is 13 residues. Germline loops: CDR1 SGHTA, CDR2 FQGTGA. With V trimmed by 2 bases and J by 8 bases, 3 bases remained unmatched. CDR3 loop: CASSLASGDEQFF. The CDR3 DNA sequence: TGTGCCAGCAGCTTAGCTAGCGGAGATGAGCAGTTCTTC.

V is TRBV7-9 and J is TRBJ2-5; 9 bases are shared with TRBD1. The J call may be faulty, since TRBJ2-7 better matches the DNA end. The CDR3 covers 14 residues. Germline V lookup: CDR1 SEHNR, CDR2 FQNEAQ (reference sequence). CDR3 sequence: CASSPPGQGYEQYF. CDR3 nucleotides: TGTGCCAGCAGCCCCCCGGGACAGGGCTACGAGCAGTACTTC.

As DNA, the CDR3 is TGTGCCAGCAGCCGAAAGGGGGCCTCTGGAAACACCATATATTTT. It specifies CASSRKGASGNTIYF. The gene calls are TRBV7-2 and TRBJ1-3, with 7 bases aligning to TRBD1. The V segment lost 5 bases and the J segment 0 bases; nucleotides outside the gene matches: 4. The CDR3 length is 15 residues. The germline gives CDR1 SGHTA, CDR2 FQGNSA. Full variable domain (remainder filled in from reference TRBV7-2 and TRBJ1-3): GAGVSQSPSNKVTEKGKDVELRCDPISGHTALYWYRQSLGQGLEFLIYFQGNSAPDKSGLPSDRFSAERTGGSVSTLTIQRTQQEDSAVYLCASSRKGASGNTIYFGEGSWLTVV.

This clone was seen only a few times. The V gene is TRBV7-6, the J gene TRBJ2-1; possible D gene TRBD2, 5 bases. Germline V gene sequence: CDR1 SGHVS, CDR2 FNYEAQ. Trimming took off 5 bases at V and 5 bases at J, with 10 bases between the two ends. This CDR3 region has 13 residues. CDR3 nucleotide sequence: TGTGCCAGCAGCCCGGGGATGAACAATGAGCAGTTCTTC. It codes for CASSPGMNNEQFF.

This chain uses TRBV18 with TRBJ2-1; D uncertain. The V end was cut by 2 bases, the J end by 9 bases, with 8 bases between. The CDR3 is 12 amino acids. Germline assignment: CDR1 KGHSH and CDR2 LQKENI. The CDR3 loop reads CASSPTLGEQFF. CDR3 DNA sequence: TGTGCCAGCTCACCAACCTTGGGTGAGCAGTTCTTC.

The gene calls are TRBV13 and TRBJ2-1; a weak D match, TRBD1 (5 bases). The CDR3 has 15 amino acids. Germline CDR1 PRHDT, CDR2 FYEKMQ (reference sequence). Trimming took 0 bases from V and 4 from J, leaving 10 bases between them. In DNA form, the CDR3 reads TGTGCCAGCAGCTTAGGTTCAGGGCTGTACAATGAGCAGTTCTTC. The encoded protein is CASSLGSGLYNEQFF.

This chain connects TRBV7-3 to TRBJ2-3; 8 nucleotides agree with TRBD2. Per the germline V gene, CDR1 is SGHTA and CDR2 is FQGTGA. Unmatched junction bases numbered 8, after V lost 2 bases and J lost 4 bases. CDR3 length: 16 amino acids. CDR3 DNA: TGTGCCAGCAGCTTAGGAGCGGGAGCGGGTCCAGATACGCAGTATTTT. Amino acids: CASSLGAGAGPDTQYF.

This chain uses TRBV19 with TRBJ1-1; possible D gene TRBD1, 6 bases. The CDR3 extends over 13 amino acids. Germline CDR1 LNHDA, CDR2 SQIVND (reference sequence). The germline V and J ends were trimmed by 8 bases and 5 bases, with 15 bases remaining between them. CDR3 DNA: TGTGCCAGTTCCATTCAGGGGCGGACTGAAGCTTTCTTT. Encoded protein: CASSIQGRTEAFF.

This rearrangement joins TRBV5-1 to TRBJ2-5, with D possibly being TRBD2 (5 bases). Trimming removed 0 bases at V and 5 bases at J, with 14 bases between. The CDR3 extends over 15 amino acids. Germline CDR1 reads SGHRS; CDR2 reads YFSETQ. CDR3 nucleotides: TGCGCCAGCAGCTTGGAAGGTCTAGCCGACGAGACCCAGTACTTC. Translation: CASSLEGLADETQYF. The full variable domain, with the rest looked up from reference TRBV5-1 and TRBJ2-5, is KAGVTQTPRYLIKTRGQQVTLSCSPISGHRSVSWYQQTPGQGLQFLFEYFSETQRNKGNFPGRFSGRQFSNSRSEMNVSTLELGDSALYLCASSLEGLADETQYFGPGTRLLVL.

The V and J genes are TRBV14 and TRBJ2-2, with no clear D. V was clipped by 4 bases and J by 2 bases, with 2 bases between them. The CDR3 loop spans 12 amino acids. Germline CDR1 is SGHDN and CDR2 is FVKESK. Written as DNA, the CDR3 is TGTGCCAGCAGCCTTAACACCGGGGAGCTGTTTTTT. Translation: CASSLNTGELFF.

On this clone itself: Other DNA sequences in the same sample also yield this CDR3. This rearrangement joins TRBV7-2 to TRBJ1-2; 9 bases are shared with TRBD1. CDR1 is SGHTA and CDR2 is FQGNSA in the germline V gene. V gave up 5 bases and J gave up 5 bases; unmatched junction bases: 6. This CDR3 spans 14 amino acids. CDR3 sequence reads: CASSPPGQGYGYTF. For the CDR3, the DNA is TGTGCCAGCAGCCCCCCGGGACAGGGTTATGGCTACACCTTC.

The rearrangement joins TRBV27 to TRBJ2-5; TRBD1 matches at 12 bases. The germline CDR1 and CDR2 sequences are MNHEY and SMNVEV (reference sequence). With 2 bases clipped from V and 4 bases from J, the junction kept 5 bases outside the gene matches. This CDR3 spans 16 amino acids. This CDR3 is CASSLGDRGRRETQYF. The CDR3, as DNA: TGTGCCAGCAGTTTAGGGGACAGGGGGCGTCGAGAGACCCAGTACTTC.

This chain joins TRBV9 and TRBJ2-3; D not resolved. Germline V gene lookup returns CDR1 SGDLS and CDR2 YYNGEE. This CDR3 has 11 amino acids. V was clipped by 4 bases and J by 2 bases, with 2 bases between them. The CDR3 nucleotides are TGTGCCAGCAGCCTCACAGATACGCAGTATTTT. It is translated as CASSLTDTQYF.